This T cell receptor beta chain was found in a study of blood T cell repertoires in COVID-19. About the study: COVID-19 samples collected from the United States, Italy and Spain covered acute and convalescent phases. Sources were T cells, B-cell-depleted T cells, or PBMCs; the material itself was cDNA or gDNA.

The CDR3 length is 13 residues. Germline assignment: CDR1 SGHRS and CDR2 YFSETQ. V was cut by 7 bases and J by 0 bases, with 7 bases left in between. In the study's own analysis: Amplified reference gene primers provided the basis for estimating nucleated cell counts. TCRdb's table, derived via immunoSEQ multiplex PCR, lists solely in-frame clones and lacks some. D and trimming were read from the DNA, whereas the V and J calls and clone size are those reported in that table. The sample lists under 300,000 clones, around 84% occurring once. Sequencing was done on a sample of peripheral blood. The clonotype was recovered from a woman aged 70-85 years with active or convalescent COVID-19. V is TRBV5-1 and J is TRBJ1-4; the D is unclear. In nucleotides, the CDR3 is TGCGCCAGCCAACAAGCAACTAATGAAAAACTGTTTTTT. It codes for CASQQATNEKLFF.